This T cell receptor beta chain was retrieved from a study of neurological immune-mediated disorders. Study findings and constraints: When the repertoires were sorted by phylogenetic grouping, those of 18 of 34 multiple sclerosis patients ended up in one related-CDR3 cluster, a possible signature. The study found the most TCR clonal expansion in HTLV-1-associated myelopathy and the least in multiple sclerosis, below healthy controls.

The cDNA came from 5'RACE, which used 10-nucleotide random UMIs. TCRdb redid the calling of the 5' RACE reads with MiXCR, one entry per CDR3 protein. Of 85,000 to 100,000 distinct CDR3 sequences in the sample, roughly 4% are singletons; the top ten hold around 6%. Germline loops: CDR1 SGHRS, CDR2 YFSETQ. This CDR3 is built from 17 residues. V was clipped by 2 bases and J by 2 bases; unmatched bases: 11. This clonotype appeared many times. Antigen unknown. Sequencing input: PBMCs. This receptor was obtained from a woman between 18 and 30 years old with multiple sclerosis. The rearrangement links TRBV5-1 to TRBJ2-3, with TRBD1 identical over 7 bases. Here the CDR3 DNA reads TGCGCCAGCAGCTTTGTTTCGGGACAGAAAAACACAGATACGCAGTATTTT. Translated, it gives CASSFVSGQKNTDTQYF.